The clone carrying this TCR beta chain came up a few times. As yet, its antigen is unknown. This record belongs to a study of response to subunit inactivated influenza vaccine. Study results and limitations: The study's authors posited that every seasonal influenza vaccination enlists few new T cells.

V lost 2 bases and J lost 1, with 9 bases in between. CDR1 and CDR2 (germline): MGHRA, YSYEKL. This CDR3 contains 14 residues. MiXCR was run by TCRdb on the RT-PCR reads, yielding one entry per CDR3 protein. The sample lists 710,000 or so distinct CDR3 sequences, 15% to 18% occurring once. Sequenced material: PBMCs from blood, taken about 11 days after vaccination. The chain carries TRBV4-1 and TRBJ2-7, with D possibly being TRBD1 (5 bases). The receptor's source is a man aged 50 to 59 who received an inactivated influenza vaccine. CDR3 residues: CASSQSDRSYEQYF. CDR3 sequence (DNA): TGCGCCAGCAGCCAATCCGACAGATCCTACGAGCAGTACTTC.